Each of the 8 T cell receptor beta chains below was sequenced from the same sample in a study of cytomegalovirus exposure and HLA in healthy donors. This table comes from immunoSEQ multiplex PCR, and its TCRdb copy is limited to in-frame clones, with some not included. Among about 73,000 clones, roughly 90% were seen once, and the ten largest hold 3.5% to 4%. Sequenced input: PBMCs. These receptors were obtained from a woman in her late teens or twenties in good health and CMV-seropositive.

The V call is TRBV19, the J call TRBJ2-2; 10 positions agree with TRBD2. Germline V lookup: CDR1 LNHDA, CDR2 SQIVND (reference sequence). V lost 5 bases to trimming and J lost 7 bases; unmatched junction nucleotides: 7. This CDR3 comprises 15 residues. The CDR3: CASSQREGGGGELFF. The DNA of the CDR3 is TGTGCCAGTAGTCAGCGGGAGGGGGGCGGCGGGGAGCTGTTTTTT.

The rearrangement joins TRBV7-8 to TRBJ2-5; D perhaps matches TRBD2 (5 bases). The CDR3 consists of 14 residues. Germline CDR1 is SGHVS and CDR2 is FQNEAQ. V dropped 4 bases and J dropped 3 bases, with 12 bases sitting between them. CDR3 coding DNA: TGTGCCAGCAGCTCCCTAGCCGCCAAAGAGACCCAGTACTTC. This codes for CASSSLAAKETQYF.

The V and J genes are TRBV4-3 and TRBJ1-2; 7 positions match TRBD1. The CDR3 contains 14 residues. Germline CDR1 and CDR2: LGHNA and YSLEER. Unmatched junction bases numbered 3, after V lost 1 base and J lost 4 bases. In nucleotides, the CDR3 is TGCGCCAGCAGCCAAGGACAGGGTGGCTATGGCTACACCTTC. Its protein is CASSQGQGGYGYTF.

With regard to this clone: One junction end disagrees with the germline gene, perhaps due to a read error. V gene TRBV7-7 combines with J gene TRBJ2-5, with D perhaps TRBD2 (6 bases). There are 14 residues in the CDR3. Per germline, CDR1 SSHAT and CDR2 FNYEAQ (reference sequence). The CDR3 spells CASSLGAGQETQYF. In DNA, the CDR3 is TGTGCTAGCAGCTTAGGAGCGGGTCAAGAGACCCAGTACTTC.

The genes are TRBV5-1 and TRBJ1-2; 10 positions agree with TRBD1. The CDR3 runs 15 residues. The V gene end was trimmed by 4 bases and the J gene end by 3 bases; junction bases not matched to a gene: 6. CDR1 is SGHRS, CDR2 YFSETQ, per germline. This chain's CDR3 is CASSIGTGEHYGYTF. The DNA of the CDR3 is TGCGCCAGCAGCATCGGGACAGGGGAGCACTATGGCTACACCTTC. Using reference TRBV5-1 and TRBJ1-2 for the parts outside the CDR3, the full variable domain is KAGVTQTPRYLIKTRGQQVTLSCSPISGHRSVSWYQQTPGQGLQFLFEYFSETQRNKGNFPGRFSGRQFSNSRSEMNVSTLELGDSALYLCASSIGTGEHYGYTFGSGTRLTVV.

V and J are TRBV4-2 and TRBJ2-3; D is perhaps TRBD2 (7 bases). V dropped 0 bases and J dropped 8 bases, with 12 bases sitting between them. Germline V gives CDR1 LGHNA, CDR2 YNFKEQ. The CDR3 loop spans 14 amino acids. The CDR3 region has the DNA TGTGCCAGCAGCCAAGACCGGGGGGCTGTTACGCAGTATTTT. It yields the protein CASSQDRGAVTQYF.

The chain has TRBV29-1 and TRBJ2-3, with D maybe TRBD1 (6 bases). The CDR3 contains 15 residues. V lost 3 bases, J lost 2 bases, and 15 bases lay in between. Germline V gene lookup returns CDR1 SQVTM and CDR2 ANQGSEA. The CDR3 DNA reads TGCAGCGTTGAGCGGCCGACAGGTTCCACAGATACGCAGTATTTT. Its protein is CSVERPTGSTDTQYF.

The chain combines TRBV6-4 with TRBJ2-3; 9 positions match TRBD1. The CDR3 covers 16 residues. J was trimmed by 4 bases and V by 2 bases; bases with no gene match: 7. Germline V gene lookup returns CDR1 MRHNA and CDR2 SNTAGT. The CDR3 region has the DNA TGTGCCAGCAGTGACACGGGACAGGGCGAGGCAGATACGCAGTATTTT. It yields the protein CASSDTGQGEADTQYF.